This is a list of T cell receptor beta chains from one sample in a study of blood T cell repertoires in COVID-19. The protocol was immunoSEQ multiplex PCR, while the TCRdb copy is restricted to in-frame clones and leaves out a portion. The sample carries tens of thousands of clones, over 85% recorded once. Specimen: peripheral blood. The receptor source for this set is a woman older than 75 with active or convalescent COVID-19. Each CDR3 is given with its conserved first and last residue. The order of the fields is V gene, D gene, J gene, clone size, CDR3 protein, CDR3 DNA. A D gene is named only where the DNA matches it firmly. Size values are once, few and many counts, or a class for expanded clones, and some rows have none.

TRBV19,TRBD2,TRBJ2-1,NA,CASTPGGSYNEQFF,TGTGCCAGTACCCCGGGGGGCTCCTACAATGAGCAGTTCTTC
TRBV27,NA,TRBJ2-7,once,CASSFSDNYEQYF,TGTGCCAGCAGTTTCTCGGACAACTACGAGCAGTACTTC
TRBV28,NA,TRBJ1-4,NA,CASSLSREKLFF,TGTGCCAGCAGTTTAAGCAGGGAAAAACTGTTTTTT
TRBV9,NA,TRBJ2-1,NA,CASSVHGNEQFF,TGTGCCAGCAGCGTACACGGGAATGAGCAGTTCTTC
TRBV4-2,TRBD1,TRBJ1-2,NA,CASSQAGQGHYGYTF,TGTGCCAGCAGCCAAGCGGGACAGGGGCACTATGGCTACACCTTC
TRBV5-1,TRBD1,TRBJ2-2,NA,CASSLEGATAGELFF,TGCGCCAGCAGCTTGGAGGGGGCGACGGCCGGGGAGCTGTTTTTT
TRBV15,TRBD1,TRBJ1-5,NA,CATSSGQGGSWPQHF,TGTGCCACCAGCTCGGGACAGGGTGGGAGTTGGCCCCAGCATTTT
TRBV6-2/TRBV6-3,NA,TRBJ1-5,NA,CASSFLMQGNQPQHF,TGTGCCAGCAGTTTCCTTATGCAGGGGAATCAGCCCCAGCATTTT
TRBV27,NA,TRBJ1-1,NA,CASSPLGREMNTEAFF,TGTGCCAGCAGTCCCTTGGGCCGGGAAATGAACACTGAAGCTTTCTTT
TRBV25-1,NA,TRBJ2-1,NA,CASSEYGVNEQFF,TGTGCCAGCAGTGAATACGGAGTCAATGAGCAGTTCTTC
TRBV6-1,NA,TRBJ1-2,NA,CASNPSGGAKGYTF,TGTGCCAGCAACCCTTCGGGGGGGGCAAAGGGCTACACCTTC
TRBV24-1,NA,TRBJ2-1,NA,CATSGGQYNEQFF,TGTGCCACCAGTGGGGGGCAGTACAATGAGCAGTTCTTC
TRBV24-1,NA,TRBJ1-6,NA,CATGASYNSPLHF,TGTGCCACCGGTGCCAGCTATAATTCACCCCTCCACTTT
TRBV6-5,TRBD1,TRBJ2-1,once,CASFPWDRGVGEQFF,TGTGCCAGCTTCCCCTGGGACAGGGGGGTTGGTGAGCAGTTCTTC
TRBV6-1,TRBD2,TRBJ2-1,NA,CASSELAGYNEQFF,TGTGCCAGCAGTGAACTAGCGGGCTACAATGAGCAGTTCTTC
TRBV19,TRBD1,TRBJ1-6,once,CASSRRTGGYNSPLHF,TGTGCCAGTAGTCGGCGGACAGGGGGCTATAATTCACCCCTCCACTTT
TRBV10-1,NA,TRBJ2-2,NA,CASSDKIRTVSAGELFF,TGCGCCAGCAGTGACAAAATAAGGACAGTATCTGCCGGGGAGCTGTTTTTT
TRBV18,TRBD1,TRBJ1-3,NA,CASSPGQGRNSGNTIYF,TGTGCCAGCTCACCTGGACAGGGAAGAAACTCTGGAAACACCATATATTTT
TRBV9,TRBD2,TRBJ2-3,NA,CASSAAGGGSTDTQYF,TGTGCCAGCAGCGCCGCCGGCGGGGGTAGCACAGATACGCAGTATTTT
TRBV6-5,TRBD2,TRBJ2-1,NA,CASSWSGGAGDEQFF,TGTGCCAGCAGTTGGAGCGGGGGGGCCGGAGATGAGCAGTTCTTC
TRBV7-2,NA,TRBJ2-3,NA,CASSLGLATTDTQYF,TGTGCCAGCAGCTTAGGGCTAGCGACGACAGATACGCAGTATTTT
TRBV18,NA,TRBJ2-3,NA,CASSQNRRDTQYF,TGTGCCAGCTCTCAGAACAGACGAGATACGCAGTATTTT
TRBV13,NA,TRBJ2-5,NA,CASSFKSTGDPQETQYF,TGTGCCAGCAGCTTCAAATCCACAGGCGATCCCCAGGAGACCCAGTACTTC
TRBV5-1,TRBD1,TRBJ1-1,NA,CASSFTGQGNTEAFF,TGCGCCAGCAGCTTTACCGGACAGGGTAACACTGAAGCTTTCTTT
TRBV3-1/TRBV3-2,TRBD2,TRBJ2-5,NA,CASSQDLASGGLETQYF,TGTGCCAGCAGCCAAGATTTAGCGAGCGGGGGGCTCGAGACCCAGTACTTC
TRBV5-1,NA,TRBJ1-5,NA,CASSLGEGYSNQPQHF,TGCGCCAGCAGCTTGGGTGAGGGATATAGCAATCAGCCCCAGCATTTT
TRBV7-3,TRBD1,TRBJ2-2,NA,CASSIDRADTGELFF,TGTGCCAGCAGTATTGACAGGGCTGACACCGGGGAGCTGTTTTTT
TRBV18,TRBD1,TRBJ1-2,NA,CASSPGTGHYGYTF,TGTGCCAGCTCACCAGGGACAGGCCACTATGGCTACACCTTC
TRBV14,NA,TRBJ2-7,NA,CASSLQGYGEQYF,TGTGCCAGCAGCCTACAGGGTTACGGCGAGCAGTACTTC
TRBV19,NA,TRBJ2-7,few,CASSPARGAYEQYF,TGTGCCAGTAGTCCCGCCAGGGGGGCCTACGAGCAGTACTTC